This T cell receptor beta chain came from a study of cytomegalovirus exposure and HLA in healthy donors. This clone appeared a single time. Its antigen is unknown. The PCR ran on 60 Vbeta and 13 Jbeta primers. Libraries were prepared by immunoSEQ multiplex PCR; TCRdb keeps only in-frame clonotypes and omits some of them. Among fewer than 200,000 clones listed, 60% to 80% were seen once. Whole-study findings and limits: Three chains tied to CMV proved CMV antigen-specific in vitro. Among TCR sequences, most were rare, though some public TCRs appeared in many donors. Later analysis identified 16,951 TCR beta sequences associated with HLA alleles, using a false discovery rate threshold of 0.05.

After removal of 5 bases from V and 9 bases from J, the junction contained 8 bases not matched to a gene. The CDR3 is 15 residues long. The germline CDR1 and CDR2 sequences are MDHEN and SYDVKM. Material for sequencing was PBMCs. This TCR was sampled from a man younger than 40 in good health and CMV-seropositive. V is TRBV28 and J is TRBJ1-6; 9 bases map to TRBD1. This CDR3 is CASSRSGTGTSPLHF. The CDR3 DNA sequence: TGTGCCAGCAGTCGCTCCGGGACAGGGACTTCACCCCTCCACTTT.